The 20 T cell receptor beta chains given below trace back to one sample, sequenced in a study of response to subunit inactivated influenza vaccine. TCRdb independently ran MiXCR on the RT-PCR reads; one entry per CDR3 protein. This repertoire shows hundreds of thousands of distinct CDR3 sequences, 7.6% found once; its top ten account for approximately 13%. This specimen consisted of PBMCs from blood, obtained 23 to 25 months after vaccination. The receptors derive from a man between 50 and 70 years old who received an inactivated influenza vaccine.

This clonotype showed up many times. The J gene is TRBJ1-2, the V gene TRBV4-3; D not certain. V was cut by 3 bases and J by 2 bases, with 13 bases left in between. The CDR3 covers 15 residues. CDR1 LGHNA and CDR2 YSLEER come from the germline V gene. CDR3 residues: CASSHNTAGNYGYTF. The CDR3, as DNA: TGCGCCAGCAGCCATAACACGGCGGGGAACTATGGCTACACCTTC.

The chain joins TRBV5-1 to TRBJ2-1; 8 nucleotides align to TRBD1. V dropped 2 bases and J dropped 6; count of bases not matched to a gene: 7. Germline values: CDR1 SGHRS, CDR2 YFSETQ. The CDR3 spans 15 residues. Here the CDR3 DNA reads TGCGCCAGCAGCTTAAATCAGGGGGCGCTCAATGAGCAGTTCTTC. This codes for CASSLNQGALNEQFF.

There are a few counts of this clonotype. The rearrangement uses TRBV11-1 and TRBJ2-2; a possible D gene is TRBD2 (6 bases). Between the trimmed V and J ends, which lost 5 bases and 6 bases, there was a span of 13 bases. The CDR3 runs to 14 residues. CDR1 and CDR2 from the germline V gene are SGHAT and FQDESV (reference sequence). CDR3: CASSPGSGPGELFF. DNA for the CDR3: TGTGCCAGCAGCCCCGGCAGCGGGCCCGGGGAGCTGTTTTTT.

The J gene is TRBJ2-3, the V gene TRBV10-3; either TRBD1 or TRBD2 may supply D (5 bases each). The V gene lost 1 base and the J gene lost 2 bases, with 10 bases spanning the gap. CDR3 length: 15 amino acids. The germline gives CDR1 ENHRY, CDR2 SYGVKD. Here the CDR3 DNA reads TGTGCCATCAGTGAGTTTTCCGGGGCCACAGATACGCAGTATTTT. This sequence encodes CAISEFSGATDTQYF.

This clonotype was seen at least ten times. The rearrangement joins TRBV5-1 to TRBJ2-1; tentative D call: TRBD2 (6 bases). V was shortened by 4 bases and J by 10 bases, with 12 bases between the two germline ends. This CDR3 has 12 amino acids. CDR1 is SGHRS and CDR2 is YFSETQ in the germline V gene. CDR3 bases: TGCGCCAGCAGCCCCCCCGGGAGCGAGCAGTTCTTC. It translates to CASSPPGSEQFF.

This clonotype was observed many times. This chain joins TRBV29-1 and TRBJ1-2, with D perhaps matching TRBD1 (6 bases). CDR3 length: 11 residues. Trimming shortened V by 7 bases and J by 4 bases, and 10 bases separated the two germline ends. From germline, CDR1 is SQVTM and CDR2 ANQGSEA. In DNA form, the CDR3 reads TGCAGCGCTGGACAGTCCTATGGCTACACCTTC. Amino acids: CSAGQSYGYTF.

This clonotype was seen at least ten times. This rearrangement joins TRBV7-9 to TRBJ2-5, with D maybe TRBD2 (6 bases). The V and J ends lost 8 bases and 5 bases respectively, with 6 bases between them. This CDR3 region has 10 residues. Germline V lookup: CDR1 SEHNR, CDR2 FQNEAQ (reference sequence). The CDR3 DNA reads as TGTGCCAGCGGGACTGAGACCCAGTACTTC. Amino acid sequence: CASGTETQYF.

Ten or more counts support this clonotype. The chain has TRBV4-2 and TRBJ1-3; a weak D match, TRBD1 (6 bases). V shed 0 bases and J shed 0 bases, with 12 bases lying between them. The CDR3 contains 17 residues. From germline, CDR1 is LGHNA and CDR2 YNFKEQ. The CDR3 bases are TGTGCCAGCAGCCAAGAGGCGGGGGCGACCTCTGGAAACACCATATATTTT. Translating gives CASSQEAGATSGNTIYF.

This clonotype came up many times. The V and J genes are TRBV29-1 and TRBJ2-2; 10 bases are a match to TRBD1. The ends lost 4 bases at V and 6 bases at J; junction bases unmatched: 8. The CDR3 has 15 amino acids. Germline V gene lookup returns CDR1 SQVTM and CDR2 ANQGSEA. The CDR3 nucleotides read TGCAGCGTTGCTGTTTCGACAGGGGGCTCCGGGGAGCTGTTTTTT. Its translation: CSVAVSTGGSGELFF.

This clonotype occurred a few times. The V gene is TRBV5-1, the J gene TRBJ2-7, with D perhaps matching TRBD1 (7 bases). V was pared by 4 bases and J by 0 bases, with 17 bases between. Germline CDR1 and CDR2: SGHRS and YFSETQ. This CDR3 region has 16 residues. The CDR3 nucleotides are TGCGCCAGCAGCCCCTCAGGGGGGTCGATCTCCTACGAGCAGTACTTC. Translation: CASSPSGGSISYEQYF.

There are a few counts of this clonotype. This chain links TRBV29-1 with TRBJ2-6, with a tentative D call TRBD1 (5 bases). Trimming left V 0 bases short and J 1 base short, with 7 bases between. Per the germline V gene, CDR1 is SQVTM and CDR2 is ANQGSEA. The length of the CDR3 is 15 residues. The CDR3 is CSVEEQASGANVLTF. The CDR3 DNA is TGCAGCGTTGAAGAACAGGCGTCTGGGGCCAACGTCCTGACTTTC.

At least ten counts were recorded for this clonotype. This chain links TRBV14 with TRBJ1-1; D remains unclear. The ends were cut back, 1 base at V and 1 base at J, with 10 bases in the middle. Germline V gene data show CDR1 as SGHDN and CDR2 as FVKESK. The CDR3 sequence is 15 residues long. CDR3 sequence: CASSQGVLRNTEAFF. CDR3 DNA sequence: TGTGCCAGCAGCCAAGGTGTGTTGAGGAACACTGAAGCTTTCTTT.

This clonotype was seen at least ten times. The chain is built from TRBV7-9 and TRBJ2-1; 9 bases fit TRBD2. This CDR3 is built from 16 residues. Unmatched junction bases numbered 5, after V lost 0 bases and J lost 5 bases. Per germline, CDR1 SEHNR and CDR2 FQNEAQ (reference sequence). The CDR3 here is CASSLAAAGGDNEQFF. DNA for the CDR3: TGTGCCAGCAGCTTAGCAGCGGCGGGGGGGGACAATGAGCAGTTCTTC.

This clonotype was seen repeatedly, ten times or more. The rearrangement uses TRBV12-3 or TRBV12-4 and TRBJ1-4; possible D gene TRBD1, 5 bases. This CDR3 region has 14 residues. The V end was cut by 3 bases, the J end by 8 bases, with 13 bases between. The DNA for the CDR3 is TGTGCCAGCAGTTTTCGGACACCGCGCGAAAAACTGTTTTTT. It encodes CASSFRTPREKLFF.

The V gene is TRBV6-5, the J gene TRBJ2-7; TRBD2 might be the D (5 bases). The CDR3 has 11 residues. Per the germline V gene, CDR1 is MNHEY and CDR2 is SVGAGI. Trimming removed 5 bases at V and 8 bases at J, with 10 bases between. CDR3 nucleotide sequence: TGTGCCAGCAGTCGGGGAGCACAGCAGTACTTC. Translated, it gives CASSRGAQQYF.

The V and J genes are TRBV4-3 and TRBJ2-2; 9 bases map to TRBD2. Per germline, CDR1 LGHNA and CDR2 YSLEER. The CDR3 consists of 16 residues. The V and J ends lost 0 bases and 5 bases, in that order; junction bases with no gene match: 4. The CDR3 region has the DNA TGCGCCAGCAGCCAAGATCTAGCGGGATCTACCGGGGAGCTGTTTTTT. Its protein is CASSQDLAGSTGELFF.

The J gene is TRBJ2-1, the V gene TRBV6-2 or TRBV6-3; TRBD1 aligns across 9 bases. V trimming: 6 bases; J trimming: 5 bases; junction bases outside the gene matches: 8. There are 15 residues in the CDR3. Germline assignment: CDR1 MNHEY and CDR2 SVGEGT. The CDR3 region is CASSSGTGWNNEQFF. The CDR3 nucleotides are TGTGCCAGCAGCTCCGGGACAGGGTGGAACAATGAGCAGTTCTTC.

This clonotype was recorded many times. The chain's CDR3 is CASSSPLGDSGGVTDTQYF. In DNA form, the CDR3 reads TGTGCCAGCAGTTCACCCCTCGGCGATAGCGGGGGGGTTACAGATACGCAGTATTTT. The chain recombines TRBV6-5 with TRBJ2-3, with 11 positions matching TRBD2. This CDR3 region has 19 residues. Germline V gene sequence: CDR1 MNHEY, CDR2 SVGAGI. The V and J ends lost 4 bases and 3 bases, in that order; junction bases with no gene match: 15.

A word on this clonotype: An end of the junction does not agree with germline; a read error may underlie this. This chain joins TRBV28 and TRBJ2-7; D is unclear. This CDR3 spans 15 amino acids. Germline V lookup: CDR1 MDHEN, CDR2 SYDVKM. Written as DNA, the CDR3 is TGTGACAGCAGTTTAGGGCAGGACGTCCACTACGAGCAGTACTTC. Translation gives CDSSLGQDVHYEQYF.

Remarks on this clonotype: This may be a read error: a much more frequent sequence differs by one nucleotide. The rearrangement joins TRBV7-9 to TRBJ2-5, with TRBD2 identical over 8 bases. Germline values: CDR1 SEHNR, CDR2 FQNEAQ (reference sequence). The CDR3 is 15 residues long. The CDR3 DNA follows: TGTGCCAGCAGCTTAGTGACTAGCGACCAAGAGACCCAGTGCTTC. Protein sequence: CASSLVTSDQETQCF. Full variable domain (outside the CDR3, taken from reference TRBV7-9 and TRBJ2-5): DTGVSQNPRHKITKRGQNVTFRCDPISEHNRLYWYRQTLGQGPEFLTYFQNEAQLEKSRLLSDRFSAERPKGSFSTLEIQRTEQGDSAMYLCASSLVTSDQETQCFGPGTRLLVL.